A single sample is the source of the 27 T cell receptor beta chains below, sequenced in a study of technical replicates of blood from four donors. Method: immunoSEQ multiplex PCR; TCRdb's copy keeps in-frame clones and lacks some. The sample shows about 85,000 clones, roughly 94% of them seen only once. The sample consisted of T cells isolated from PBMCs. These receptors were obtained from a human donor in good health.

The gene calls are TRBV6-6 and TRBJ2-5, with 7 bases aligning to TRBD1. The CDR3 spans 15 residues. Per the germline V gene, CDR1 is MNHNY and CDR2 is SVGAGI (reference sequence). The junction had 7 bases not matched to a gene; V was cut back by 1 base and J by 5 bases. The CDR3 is CASSYYDARGETQYF. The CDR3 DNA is TGTGCCAGCAGTTACTATGATGCCAGGGGGGAGACCCAGTACTTC.

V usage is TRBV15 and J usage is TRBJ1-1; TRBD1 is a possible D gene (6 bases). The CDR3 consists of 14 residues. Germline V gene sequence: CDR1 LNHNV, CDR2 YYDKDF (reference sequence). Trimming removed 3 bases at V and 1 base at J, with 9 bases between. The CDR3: CATSSATGNTEAFF. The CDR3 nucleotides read TGTGCCACCAGCAGCGCGACAGGGAACACTGAAGCTTTCTTT.

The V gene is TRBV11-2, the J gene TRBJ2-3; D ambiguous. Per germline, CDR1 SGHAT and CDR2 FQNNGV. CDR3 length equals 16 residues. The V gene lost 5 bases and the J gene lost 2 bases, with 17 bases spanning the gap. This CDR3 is CASSPRPPDNTDTQYF. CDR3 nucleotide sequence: TGTGCCAGCAGCCCTCGACCCCCAGACAACACAGATACGCAGTATTTT. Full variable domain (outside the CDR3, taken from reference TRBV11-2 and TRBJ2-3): EAGVAQSPRYKIIEKRQSVAFWCNPISGHATLYWYQQILGQGPKLLIQFQNNGVVDDSQLPKDRFSAERLKGVDSTLKIQPAKLEDSAVYLCASSPRPPDNTDTQYFGPGTRLTVL.

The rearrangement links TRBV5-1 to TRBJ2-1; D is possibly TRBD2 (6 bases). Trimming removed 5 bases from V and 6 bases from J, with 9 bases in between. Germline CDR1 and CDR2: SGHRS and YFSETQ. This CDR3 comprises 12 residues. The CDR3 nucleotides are TGCGCCAGCAGTCTACTAGCCAATGAGCAGTTCTTC. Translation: CASSLLANEQFF.

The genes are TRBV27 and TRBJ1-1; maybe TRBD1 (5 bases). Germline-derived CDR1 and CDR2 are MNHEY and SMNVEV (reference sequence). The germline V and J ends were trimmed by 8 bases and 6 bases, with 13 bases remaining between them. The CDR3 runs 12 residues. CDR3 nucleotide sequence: TGTGCCAGCGGAGGGACGAGCGCTGAAGCTTTCTTT. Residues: CASGGTSAEAFF.

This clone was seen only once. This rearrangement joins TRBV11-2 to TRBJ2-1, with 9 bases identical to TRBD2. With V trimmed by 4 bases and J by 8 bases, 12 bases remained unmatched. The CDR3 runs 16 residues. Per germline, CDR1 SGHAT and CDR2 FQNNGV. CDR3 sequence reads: CASSSYPGTSIDEQFF. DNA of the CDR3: TGTGCCAGCAGCTCTTACCCCGGGACTAGCATTGATGAGCAGTTCTTC.

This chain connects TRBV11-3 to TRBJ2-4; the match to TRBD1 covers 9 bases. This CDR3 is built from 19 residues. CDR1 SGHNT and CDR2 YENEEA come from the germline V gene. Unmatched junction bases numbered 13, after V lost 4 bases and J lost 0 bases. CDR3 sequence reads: CASSWKNTRDRVAKNIQYF. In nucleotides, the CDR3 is TGTGCCAGCAGCTGGAAAAATACGAGGGACAGGGTAGCCAAAAACATTCAGTACTTC.

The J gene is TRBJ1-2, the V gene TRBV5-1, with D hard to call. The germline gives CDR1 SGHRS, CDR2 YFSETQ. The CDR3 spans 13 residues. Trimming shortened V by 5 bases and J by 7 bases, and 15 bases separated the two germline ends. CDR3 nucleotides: TGCGCCAGCAGGGTTGACACGTCCGGTGGCTACACCTTC. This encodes CASRVDTSGGYTF.

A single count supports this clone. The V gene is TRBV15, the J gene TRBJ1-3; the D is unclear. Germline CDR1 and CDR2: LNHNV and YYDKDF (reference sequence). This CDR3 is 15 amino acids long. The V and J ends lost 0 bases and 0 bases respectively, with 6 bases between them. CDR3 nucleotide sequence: TGTGCCACCAGCAGAGAGGGGAGCTCTGGAAACACCATATATTTT. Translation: CATSREGSSGNTIYF.

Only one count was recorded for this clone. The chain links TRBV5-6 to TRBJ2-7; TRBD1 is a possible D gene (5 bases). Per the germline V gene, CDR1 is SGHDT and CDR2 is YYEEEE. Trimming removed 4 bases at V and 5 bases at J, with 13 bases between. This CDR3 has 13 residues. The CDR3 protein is CASSTQGTNEQYF. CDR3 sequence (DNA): TGTGCCAGCAGCACCCAGGGTACCAACGAGCAGTACTTC. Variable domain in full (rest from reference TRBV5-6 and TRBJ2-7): DAGVTQSPTHLIKTRGQQVTLRCSPKSGHDTVSWYQQALGQGPQFIFQYYEEEERQRGNFPDRFSGHQFPNYSSELNVNALLLGDSALYLCASSTQGTNEQYFGPGTRLTVT.

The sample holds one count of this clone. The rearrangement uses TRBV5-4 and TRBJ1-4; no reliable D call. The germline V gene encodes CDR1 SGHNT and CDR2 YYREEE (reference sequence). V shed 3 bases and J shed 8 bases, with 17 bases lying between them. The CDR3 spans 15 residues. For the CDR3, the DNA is TGTGCCAGCAGCTCGATCGTTGGCGGTAACGAAAAACTGTTTTTT. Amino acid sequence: CASSSIVGGNEKLFF.

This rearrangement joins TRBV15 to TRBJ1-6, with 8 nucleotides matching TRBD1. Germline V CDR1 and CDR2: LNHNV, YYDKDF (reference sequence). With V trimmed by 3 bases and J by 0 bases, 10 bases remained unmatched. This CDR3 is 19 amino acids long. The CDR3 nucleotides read TGTGCCACCAGCAGGCGAACAGGGGGGATTAGCTCCTATAATTCACCCCTCCACTTT. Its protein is CATSRRTGGISSYNSPLHF.

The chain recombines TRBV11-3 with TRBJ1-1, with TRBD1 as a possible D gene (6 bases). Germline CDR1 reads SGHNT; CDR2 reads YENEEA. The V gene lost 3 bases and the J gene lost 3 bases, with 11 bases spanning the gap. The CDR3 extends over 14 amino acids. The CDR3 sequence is CASSLDSRDTEAFF. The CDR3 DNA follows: TGTGCCAGCAGCTTGGACAGCAGGGACACTGAAGCTTTCTTT. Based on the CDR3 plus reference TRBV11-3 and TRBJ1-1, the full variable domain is EAGVVQSPRYKIIEKKQPVAFWCNPISGHNTLYWYLQNLGQGPELLIRYENEEAVDDSQLPKDRFSAERLKGVDSTLKIQPAELGDSAVYLCASSLDSRDTEAFFGQGTRLTVV.

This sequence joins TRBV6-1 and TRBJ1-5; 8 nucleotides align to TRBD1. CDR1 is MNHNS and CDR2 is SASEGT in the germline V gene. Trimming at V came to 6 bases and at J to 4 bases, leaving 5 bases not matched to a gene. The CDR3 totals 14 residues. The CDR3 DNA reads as TGTGCCAGCAGACAGAGGACAGGGAATCAGCCCCAGCATTTT. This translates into CASRQRTGNQPQHF.

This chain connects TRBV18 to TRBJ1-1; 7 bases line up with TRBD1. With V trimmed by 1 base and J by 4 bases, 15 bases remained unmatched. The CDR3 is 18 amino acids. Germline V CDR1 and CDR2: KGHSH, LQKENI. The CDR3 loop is CASSPLKTGPRVSTEAFF. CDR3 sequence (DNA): TGTGCCAGCTCACCACTTAAGACAGGGCCAAGGGTGAGCACTGAAGCTTTCTTT.

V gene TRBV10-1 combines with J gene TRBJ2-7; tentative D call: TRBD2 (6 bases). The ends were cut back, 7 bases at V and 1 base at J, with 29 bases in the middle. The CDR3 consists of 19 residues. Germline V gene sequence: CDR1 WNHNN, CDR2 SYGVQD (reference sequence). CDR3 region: CASKMNGIERAISSYEQYF. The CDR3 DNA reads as TGCGCCAGCAAGATGAACGGAATTGAGCGGGCTATCTCTTCCTACGAGCAGTACTTC.

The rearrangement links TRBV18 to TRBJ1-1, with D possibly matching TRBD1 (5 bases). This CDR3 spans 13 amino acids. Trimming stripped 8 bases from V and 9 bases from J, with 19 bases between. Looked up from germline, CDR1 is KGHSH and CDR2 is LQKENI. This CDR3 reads CASHPPSDNKAFF. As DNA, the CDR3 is TGTGCCAGCCACCCACCCTCGGACAATAAAGCTTTCTTT.

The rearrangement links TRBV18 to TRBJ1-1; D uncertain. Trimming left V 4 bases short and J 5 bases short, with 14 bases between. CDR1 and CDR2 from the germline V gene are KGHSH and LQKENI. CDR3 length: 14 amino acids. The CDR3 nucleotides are TGTGCCAGCTCACGAGCTTTGGAGGGAACTGAAGCTTTCTTT. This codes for CASSRALEGTEAFF.

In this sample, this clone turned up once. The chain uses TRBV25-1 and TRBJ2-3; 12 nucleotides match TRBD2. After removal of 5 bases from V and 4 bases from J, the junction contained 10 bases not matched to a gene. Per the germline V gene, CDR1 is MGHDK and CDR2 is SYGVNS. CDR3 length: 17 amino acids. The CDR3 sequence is CASSTSGLAGPPDTQYF. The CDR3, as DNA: TGTGCCAGCAGTACGAGCGGACTAGCGGGACCCCCAGATACGCAGTATTTT.

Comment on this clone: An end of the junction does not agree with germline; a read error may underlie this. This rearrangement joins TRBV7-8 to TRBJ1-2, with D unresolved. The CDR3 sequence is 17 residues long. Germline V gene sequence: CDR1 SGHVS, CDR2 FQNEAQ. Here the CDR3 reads CASSLLSSGGDPYVYTF. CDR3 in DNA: TGTGCCAGCAGCTTATTGTCTTCTGGAGGAGACCCGTATGTCTACACCTTC.

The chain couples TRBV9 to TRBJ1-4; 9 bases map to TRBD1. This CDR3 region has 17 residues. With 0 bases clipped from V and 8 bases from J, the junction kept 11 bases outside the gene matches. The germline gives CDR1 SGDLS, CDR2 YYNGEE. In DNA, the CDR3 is TGTGCCAGCAGCGTAGCCCCCTCCGGGACAGGGCAGGAAAAACTGTTTTTT. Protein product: CASSVAPSGTGQEKLFF.

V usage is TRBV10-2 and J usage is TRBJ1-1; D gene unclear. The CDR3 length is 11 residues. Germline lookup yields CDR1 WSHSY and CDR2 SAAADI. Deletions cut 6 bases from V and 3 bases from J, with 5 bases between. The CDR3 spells CASSFDTEAFF. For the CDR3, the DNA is TGCGCCAGCAGCTTCGACACTGAAGCTTTCTTT.

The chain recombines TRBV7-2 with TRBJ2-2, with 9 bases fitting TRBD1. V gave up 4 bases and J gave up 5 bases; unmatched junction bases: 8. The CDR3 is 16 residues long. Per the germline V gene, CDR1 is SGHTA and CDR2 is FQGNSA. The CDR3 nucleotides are TGTGCCAGCAGCTCGTACCGGGACAGGGTGACCGGGGAGCTGTTTTTT. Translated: CASSSYRDRVTGELFF.

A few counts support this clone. In DNA, the CDR3 is TGTGCCTGGAGTGGTCGGACTAATGAAAAACTGTTTTTT. It is translated as CAWSGRTNEKLFF. The V call is TRBV30, the J call TRBJ1-4; D call uncertain. CDR1 GTSNPN and CDR2 SVGIG come from the germline V gene (reference sequence). V was pared by 1 base and J by 2 bases, with 5 bases between. The CDR3 is made up of 13 amino acids.

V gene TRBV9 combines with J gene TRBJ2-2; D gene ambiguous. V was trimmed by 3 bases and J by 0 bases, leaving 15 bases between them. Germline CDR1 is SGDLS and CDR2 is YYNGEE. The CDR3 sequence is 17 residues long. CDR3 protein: CASSADGRIANTGELFF. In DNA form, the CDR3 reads TGTGCCAGCAGCGCAGACGGCAGGATTGCGAACACCGGGGAGCTGTTTTTT.

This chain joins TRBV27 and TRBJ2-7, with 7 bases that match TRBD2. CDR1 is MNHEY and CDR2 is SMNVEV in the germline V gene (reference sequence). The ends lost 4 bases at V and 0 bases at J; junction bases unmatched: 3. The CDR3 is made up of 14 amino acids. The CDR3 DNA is TGTGCCAGCAGTTATGGGGGGGGCTCCTACGAGCAGTACTTC. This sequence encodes CASSYGGGSYEQYF.

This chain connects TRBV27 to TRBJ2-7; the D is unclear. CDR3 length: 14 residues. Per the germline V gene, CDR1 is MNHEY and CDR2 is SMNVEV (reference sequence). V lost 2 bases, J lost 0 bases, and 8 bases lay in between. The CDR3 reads CASSLLASSYEQYF. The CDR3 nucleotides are TGTGCCAGCAGTTTACTCGCGAGCTCCTACGAGCAGTACTTC.